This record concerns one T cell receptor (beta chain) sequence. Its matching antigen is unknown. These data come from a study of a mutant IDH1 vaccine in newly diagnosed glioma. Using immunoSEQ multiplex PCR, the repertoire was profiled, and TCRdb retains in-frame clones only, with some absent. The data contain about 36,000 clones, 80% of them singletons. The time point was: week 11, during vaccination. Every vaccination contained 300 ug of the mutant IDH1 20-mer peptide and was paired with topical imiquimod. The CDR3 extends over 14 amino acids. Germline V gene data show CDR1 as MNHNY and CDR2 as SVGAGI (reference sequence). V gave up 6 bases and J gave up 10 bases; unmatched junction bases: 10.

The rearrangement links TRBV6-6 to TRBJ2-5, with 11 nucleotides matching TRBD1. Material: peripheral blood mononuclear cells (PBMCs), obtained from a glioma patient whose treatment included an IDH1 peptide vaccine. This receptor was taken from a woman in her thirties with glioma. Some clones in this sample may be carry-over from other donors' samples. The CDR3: CASRERTGGEGQYF. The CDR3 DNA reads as TGTGCCAGCAGGGAAAGGACAGGGGGCGAGGGCCAGTACTTC.